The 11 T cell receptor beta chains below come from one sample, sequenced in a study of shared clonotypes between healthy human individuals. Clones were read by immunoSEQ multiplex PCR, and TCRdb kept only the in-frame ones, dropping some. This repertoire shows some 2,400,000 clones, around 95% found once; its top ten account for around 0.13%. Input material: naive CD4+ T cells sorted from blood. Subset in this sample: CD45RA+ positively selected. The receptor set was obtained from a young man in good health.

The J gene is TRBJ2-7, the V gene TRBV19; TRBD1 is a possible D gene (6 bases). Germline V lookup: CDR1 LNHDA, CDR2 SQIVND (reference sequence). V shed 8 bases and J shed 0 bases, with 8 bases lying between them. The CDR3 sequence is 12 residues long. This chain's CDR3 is CASQGSSYEQYF. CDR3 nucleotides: TGTGCCAGTCAGGGGAGCTCCTACGAGCAGTACTTC.

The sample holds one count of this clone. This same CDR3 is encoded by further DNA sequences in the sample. CDR3 nucleotide sequence: TGTGCCAGCAGCAGGGGACAATTGAACACTGAAGCTTTCTTT. As protein: CASSRGQLNTEAFF. The chain uses TRBV7-2 and TRBJ1-1; maybe TRBD1 (6 bases). CDR1 and CDR2 from the germline V gene are SGHTA and FQGNSA. V was clipped by 5 bases and J by 0 bases, with 10 bases between them. The CDR3 covers 14 residues.

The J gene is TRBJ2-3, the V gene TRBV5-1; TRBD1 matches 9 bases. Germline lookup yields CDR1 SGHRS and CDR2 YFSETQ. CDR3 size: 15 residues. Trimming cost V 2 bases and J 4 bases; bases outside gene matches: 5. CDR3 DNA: TGCGCCAGCAGCTTAACAGGGGGCCAATCAGATACGCAGTATTTT. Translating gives CASSLTGGQSDTQYF.

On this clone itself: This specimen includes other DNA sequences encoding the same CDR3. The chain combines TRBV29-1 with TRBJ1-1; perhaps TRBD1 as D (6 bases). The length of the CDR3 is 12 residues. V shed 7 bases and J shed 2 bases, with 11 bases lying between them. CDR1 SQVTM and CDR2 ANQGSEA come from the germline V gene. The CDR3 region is CSGGGINTEAFF. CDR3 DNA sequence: TGCAGCGGAGGGGGTATAAACACTGAAGCTTTCTTT. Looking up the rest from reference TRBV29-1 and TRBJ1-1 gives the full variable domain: SAVISQKPSRDICQRGTSLTIQCQVDSQVTMMFWYRQQPGQSLTLIATANQGSEATYESGFVIDKFPISRPNLTFSTLTVSNMSPEDSSIYLCSGGGINTEAFFGQGTRLTVV.

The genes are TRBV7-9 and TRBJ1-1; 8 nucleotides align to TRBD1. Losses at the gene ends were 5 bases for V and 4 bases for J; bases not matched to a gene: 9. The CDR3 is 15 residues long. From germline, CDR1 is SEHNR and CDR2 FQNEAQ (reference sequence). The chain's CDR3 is CASSGQGATRTEAFF. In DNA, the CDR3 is TGTGCCAGCAGCGGCCAGGGGGCGACCCGCACTGAAGCTTTCTTT. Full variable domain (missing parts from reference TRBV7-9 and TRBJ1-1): DTGVSQNPRHKITKRGQNVTFRCDPISEHNRLYWYRQTLGQGPEFLTYFQNEAQLEKSRLLSDRFSAERPKGSFSTLEIQRTEQGDSAMYLCASSGQGATRTEAFFGQGTRLTVV.

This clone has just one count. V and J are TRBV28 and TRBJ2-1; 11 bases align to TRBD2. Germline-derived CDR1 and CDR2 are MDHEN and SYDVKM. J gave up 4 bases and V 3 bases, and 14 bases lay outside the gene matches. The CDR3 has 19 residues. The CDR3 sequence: CASSFSWSTSGNSYNEQFF. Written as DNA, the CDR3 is TGTGCCAGCAGTTTTAGTTGGTCGACTAGCGGGAACTCATACAATGAGCAGTTCTTC.

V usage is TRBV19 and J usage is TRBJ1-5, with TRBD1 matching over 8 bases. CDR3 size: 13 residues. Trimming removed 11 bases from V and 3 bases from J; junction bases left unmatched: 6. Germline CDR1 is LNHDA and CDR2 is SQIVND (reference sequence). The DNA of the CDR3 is TGTGCCTCCGCGGACAGGGTCAATCAGCCCCAGCATTTT. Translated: CASADRVNQPQHF.

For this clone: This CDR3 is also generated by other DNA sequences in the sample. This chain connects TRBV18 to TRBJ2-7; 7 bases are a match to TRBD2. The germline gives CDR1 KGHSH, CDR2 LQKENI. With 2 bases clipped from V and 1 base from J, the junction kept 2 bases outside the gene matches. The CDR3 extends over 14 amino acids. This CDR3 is CASSPKRGSYEQYF. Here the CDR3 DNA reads TGTGCCAGCTCACCAAAGCGGGGTTCCTACGAGCAGTACTTC.

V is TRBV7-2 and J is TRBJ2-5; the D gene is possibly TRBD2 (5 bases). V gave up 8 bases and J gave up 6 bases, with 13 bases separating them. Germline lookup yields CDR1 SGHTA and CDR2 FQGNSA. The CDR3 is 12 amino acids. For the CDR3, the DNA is TGTGCCAGCCCAGAGGGCGGAAAGACCCAGTACTTC. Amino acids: CASPEGGKTQYF.

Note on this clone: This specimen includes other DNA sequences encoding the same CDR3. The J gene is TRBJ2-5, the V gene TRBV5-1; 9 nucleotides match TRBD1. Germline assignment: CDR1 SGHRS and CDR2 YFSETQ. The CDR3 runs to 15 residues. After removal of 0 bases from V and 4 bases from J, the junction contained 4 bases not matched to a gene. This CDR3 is CASSLGDREGETQYF. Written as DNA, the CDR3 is TGCGCCAGCAGCTTGGGGGACAGGGAGGGAGAGACCCAGTACTTC.

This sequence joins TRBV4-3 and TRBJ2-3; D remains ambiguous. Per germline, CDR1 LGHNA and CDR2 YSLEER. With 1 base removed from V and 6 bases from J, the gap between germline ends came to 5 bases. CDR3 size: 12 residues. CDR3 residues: CASSQVSDTQYF. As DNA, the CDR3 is TGCGCCAGCAGCCAAGTAAGCGATACGCAGTATTTT.